This TCR beta chain stems from a study of regulatory T cells in long-lasting Graves disease. Overall study results and limits: Lower TCR diversity characterized persistent Graves' patients relative to newly diagnosed patients.

The authors built TCR beta libraries using iRepertoire HTBI primers and Arm-PCR of CDR3 regions. Study processing details: Sequenced samples collectively carried roughly 63 TRBV and 14 TRBJ segments. Each CDR3 protein is one row after TCRdb ran MiXCR on the multiplex PCR reads. TCRdb, rather than the study authors, made the V and J calls. The table shows about 290,000 distinct CDR3 sequences, with approximately 20% occurring only once. CDR3 length equals 15 residues. Trimming took off 3 bases at V and 0 bases at J, with 9 bases between the two ends. Per germline, CDR1 LNHDA and CDR2 SQIVND (reference sequence). In the case of this clonotype: What it binds is not known.

Time point reported: persistent/refractory GD, antithyroid drugs over 5 years with positive TRAb. Generation of the TCR library employed RNA extracted from PBMCs. This TCR was sampled from a female donor with Graves disease. Material: peripheral blood mononuclear cells (PBMCs), obtained when the disease was refractory, from a patient treated with antithyroid drugs. The gene calls are TRBV19 and TRBJ2-4; D not resolved. DNA of the CDR3: TGTGCCAGTAGTATGCCTGGATTAGCCAAAAACATTCAGTACTTC. It encodes CASSMPGLAKNIQYF.